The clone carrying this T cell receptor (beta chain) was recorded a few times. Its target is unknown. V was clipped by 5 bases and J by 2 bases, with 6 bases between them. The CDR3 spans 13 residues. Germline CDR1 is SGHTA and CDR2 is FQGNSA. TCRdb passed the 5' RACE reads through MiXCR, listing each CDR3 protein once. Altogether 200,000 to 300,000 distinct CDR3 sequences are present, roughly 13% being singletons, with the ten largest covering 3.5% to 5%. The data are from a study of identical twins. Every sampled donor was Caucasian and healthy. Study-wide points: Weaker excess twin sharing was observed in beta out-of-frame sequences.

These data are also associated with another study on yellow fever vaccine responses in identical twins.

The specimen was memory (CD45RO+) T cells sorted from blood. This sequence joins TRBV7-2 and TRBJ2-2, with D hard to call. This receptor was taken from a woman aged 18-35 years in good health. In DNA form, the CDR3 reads TGTGCCAGCAGCGCCAGAAACACCGGGGAGCTGTTTTTT. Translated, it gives CASSARNTGELFF. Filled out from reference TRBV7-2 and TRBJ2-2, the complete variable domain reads GAGVSQSPSNKVTEKGKDVELRCDPISGHTALYWYRQSLGQGLEFLIYFQGNSAPDKSGLPSDRFSAERTGGSVSTLTIQRTQQEDSAVYLCASSARNTGELFFGEGSRLTVL.